The T cell receptor beta chain under discussion was sequenced for a study of CD8 T cells in Susac syndrome (dated by TCRdb to about 2019). A note on the overall study: The study used repertoire sequencing to test whether antigen drove CD8+ T cell activation and differentiation in Susac syndrome.

Overall study outcomes, separate from this receptor: The TCR sequencing and HLA analysis was acknowledged to have included a relatively small number of individuals.

CDR1 and CDR2 (MDHEN, SYDVKM) derive from the germline V gene. Inclusive of the bounding cysteine and phenylalanine, the CDR3 is 14 residues long. The CDR3 DNA has 42 bases and is translated from base 1. V was cut back by 7 bases and J by 1 base, leaving a gap of 11 bases between them. RNA was extracted with the RNeasy kit and about 0.5 to 1 ug was reverse transcribed using random hexamers. The immunoSEQ multiplex PCR assay, which covers 54 Vbeta and 13 Jbeta segments, was used to amplify TCR beta CDR3 regions. PCR amplification bias was corrected using a synthetic template baseline for primer optimization and computational correction. The study's own analysis went as follows. Reads were annotated to V, D and J genes per IMGT and analyzed with immunoSEQ Analyzer, keeping only productive sequences. Clonality was calculated as one minus the Shannon entropy normalized by log2 of the number of productive unique sequences. For each patient and control, public and private clones were evaluated within the 100 most prevalent clones. Susac-specific clones were defined as absent from healthy and MS cohorts, over a thousand published viral clones and other ImmuneACCESS disease sequences. Through fastp at Q25 and MiXCR, TCRdb rebuilt clones from the public reads, retaining in-frame beta chains. Identical CDR3 proteins give one entry, which carries the most common genes and DNA. The V and J calls here are based on TCRdb, not the publication. Across this sample there are about 140,000 distinct CDR3 sequences, with around 96% seen only once. Of the sample, over 0.1% falls within the top ten clones.

Comment on this clonotype: Its antigen has not been determined. Per-base qualities were not stored, and no clone one base away is much larger.

Peripheral blood CD8+ and CD4+ T cells from healthy donors, Susac syndrome patients and multiple sclerosis patients were profiled using high-throughput TCR beta sequencing. Multiple sclerosis controls were treatment-naive patients with stable or active relapsing-remitting disease fulfilling revised McDonald criteria. CD8+ TEMRA cells were enriched by FACS, while bulk CD8+ and CD4+ T cells were purified by magnetic negative isolation. Blood was drawn into EDTA tubes, processed within 24 hours, and PBMCs were isolated by density gradient centrifugation. PBMCs intended for TCR sequencing were cryopreserved in liquid nitrogen and were subsequently thawed in a 37 degrees C water bath. The sorted or isolated CD4+, CD8+ and CD8+ TEMRA cells reached a purity of at least 90%.

Sequenced material: CD4+ T cells from PBMCs. The chain was built from TRBV28 and TRBJ1-5; the D gene remains uncertain. This sequence originates from a human donor with multiple sclerosis. The sequence in DNA is TGTGCCAGCACCCTCTCTCGGAGCAATCAGCCCCAGCATTTT. This encodes CASTLSRSNQPQHF.